The following is a T cell receptor beta chain sequence with its context. Produced via immunoSEQ multiplex PCR; TCRdb's table is partial and in-frame only. The sample consists of about 120,000 clones, roughly nine tenths of them appearing once. This entry is derived from a study of OX40 agonist ivuxolimab in advanced cancers. At the level of the study: In this cohort, patients received ivuxolimab, an agonistic anti-OX40 (CD134) antibody. Across the patients, intravenous ivuxolimab was delivered every 2 weeks at 0.01 to 10 mg/kg.

Specimen: CD4+ or CD8+ T cells sorted from blood, collected in a trial of the OX40 agonist ivuxolimab. The clonotype comes from an adult with an advanced solid tumor such as melanoma, head and neck, liver or kidney cancer.

The CDR3 DNA reads as TGTGCCACCAGCAGACCTAGCGGGAGTGCGGGCAATGAGCAGTTCTTC. This sequence encodes CATSRPSGSAGNEQFF. V and J are TRBV15 and TRBJ2-1, with 10 bases identical to TRBD2. The CDR3 covers 16 residues. Germline V lookup: CDR1 LNHNV, CDR2 YYDKDF (reference sequence). Losses at the gene ends were 2 bases for V and 6 bases for J; bases not matched to a gene: 7.